The rows below give T cell receptor beta chains drawn from one sample of a study of T cell responses to AZD1222 COVID-19 vaccine. Only in-frame clones appear in the TCRdb table, and some are missing; sequencing was by immunoSEQ multiplex PCR. The data contain around 110,000 clones, roughly 93% of them seen just once; the ten biggest clones take up approximately 1.5%. This sample comprised peripheral blood, obtained on day 0 of AZD1222 vaccination. Source of these receptors: an adult in good health. Each CDR3 is given with its conserved first and last residue. The D gene is left open where the match is weak. Not every row has a clone size; where given, it reads once, few, many or a size class.

CASSQMGGAAYGYTF,TGTGCCAGCAGCCAAATGGGGGGGGCGGCCTATGGCTACACCTTC,.,TRBJ1-2,TRBV5-4,.
CAICQRGGREQFF,TGTGCCATATGCCAGCGGGGGGGCAGGGAGCAGTTCTTC,.,TRBJ2-1,TRBV21-1,.
CATSDTPVAGGQFF,TGTGCCACCAGTGACACTCCGGTGGCCGGGGGGCAGTTCTTC,.,TRBJ2-1,TRBV24-1,once
CASSQFGRSSDTQYF,TGTGCCAGCAGCCAATTTGGCAGGTCATCAGATACGCAGTATTTT,.,TRBJ2-3,TRBV16,once
CASSYGTANYGYTF,TGTGCCAGCAGTTACGGGACGGCAAACTATGGCTACACCTTC,.,TRBJ1-2,TRBV6-5,.
CSASGPSGGYGTDTQYF,TGCAGTGCTAGTGGGCCTAGCGGGGGGTATGGGACAGATACGCAGTATTTT,TRBD2,TRBJ2-3,TRBV20-1,.
CASSPPRTGIHGYTF,TGTGCCAGCTCACCACCTCGGACAGGGATCCATGGCTACACCTTC,TRBD1,TRBJ1-2,TRBV18,.
CASSDGRGTGNTIYF,TGCGCCAGCAGCGACGGAAGGGGGACTGGAAACACCATATATTTT,.,TRBJ1-3,TRBV5-1,.
CASSLGGAGNQPQHF,TGCGCCAGCAGCTTGGGGGGGGCTGGCAATCAGCCCCAGCATTTT,.,TRBJ1-5,TRBV5-1,few
CASSPGGDQPQHF,TGTGCCAGCAGCCCTGGGGGCGATCAGCCCCAGCATTTT,.,TRBJ1-5,TRBV5-5,.
CSVGESFLTPMNTEAFF,TGCAGCGTTGGGGAGTCCTTCCTCACCCCCATGAACACTGAAGCTTTCTTT,.,TRBJ1-1,TRBV29-1,.
CASSQDRGGQPQHF,TGCGCCAGCAGCCAAGATCGGGGAGGTCAGCCCCAGCATTTT,.,TRBJ1-5,TRBV4-3,.
CASSPQETQYF,TGTGCCAGCAGCCCTCAAGAGACCCAGTACTTC,.,TRBJ2-5,TRBV6-2/TRBV6-3,.
CASRRTGGTDTQYF,TGTGCCAGCAGGCGGACAGGGGGCACAGATACGCAGTATTTT,TRBD1,TRBJ2-3,TRBV9,.
CASRWDSDANYGYTF,TGCGCCAGCAGATGGGACAGTGATGCTAACTATGGCTACACCTTC,TRBD1,TRBJ1-2,TRBV5-1,.
CASSDSTSGSNEQFF,TGTGCCAGCAGTGACTCAACTAGCGGGAGCAATGAGCAGTTCTTC,TRBD2,TRBJ2-1,TRBV6-4,.
CASSQLYSPLHF,TGTGCCAGCAGTCAACTTTATTCACCCCTCCACTTT,.,TRBJ1-6,TRBV6-6,.
CASSVEVASGGPTDTQYF,TGTGCCAGCAGCGTAGAAGTTGCTAGCGGGGGCCCCACAGATACGCAGTATTTT,TRBD2,TRBJ2-3,TRBV9,once
CASSVAGDPNSPLHF,TGTGCCAGCAGCGTAGCTGGGGACCCGAATTCACCCCTCCACTTT,.,TRBJ1-6,TRBV9,.
CASSAQDRGQGQFF,TGTGCCAGCAGCGCCCAGGACAGGGGGCAAGGACAGTTCTTC,TRBD1,TRBJ2-1,TRBV9,.
CAWSATARYGYTF,TGTGCCTGGAGTGCGACAGCACGCTATGGCTACACCTTC,.,TRBJ1-2,TRBV30,.
CASSSHLNTGELFF,TGTGCCAGCAGTTCTCACCTGAACACCGGGGAGCTGTTTTTT,.,TRBJ2-2,TRBV6-6,once
CASSRLAGGEQETQYF,TGTGCCAGCAGCCGTCTAGCGGGAGGGGAACAAGAGACCCAGTACTTC,TRBD2,TRBJ2-5,TRBV11-2,.
CASSLARDDPFGEQFF,TGTGCCAGCAGCTTAGCCCGGGACGACCCTTTTGGTGAGCAGTTCTTC,.,TRBJ2-1,TRBV7-8,.
CAWSAQATNEKLFF,TGTGCCTGGAGTGCACAGGCAACTAATGAAAAACTGTTTTTT,.,TRBJ1-4,TRBV30,.
CAISDGTANTEAFF,TGTGCCATCAGTGATGGGACAGCGAACACTGAAGCTTTCTTT,TRBD1,TRBJ1-1,TRBV10-3,.
CASSPPGIPSNQPQHF,TGTGCCAGCTCACCTCCGGGAATTCCATCTAATCAGCCCCAGCATTTT,.,TRBJ1-5,TRBV18,.
CASSPGQENSPLHF,TGCGCCAGCAGCCCCGGACAGGAAAATTCACCCCTCCACTTT,TRBD1,TRBJ1-6,TRBV5-1,.
CASSRWGREGGETQYF,TGTGCCAGCAGCCGGTGGGGGCGGGAGGGCGGAGAGACCCAGTACTTC,TRBD2,TRBJ2-5,TRBV11-3,.
CASSFGTDTQYF,TGTGCCAGCAGCTTTGGCACAGATACGCAGTATTTT,.,TRBJ2-3,TRBV11-2,.
CASGTGQGTEAFF,TGTGCCAGCGGGACAGGGCAGGGGACTGAAGCTTTCTTT,TRBD1,TRBJ1-1,TRBV12-3/TRBV12-4,.
CASSRTGGGSYNEQFF,TGTGCCAGCAGCCGAACCGGGGGAGGATCCTACAATGAGCAGTTCTTC,.,TRBJ2-1,TRBV9,.
CASSPRGEPPGTEAFF,TGTGCCAGCAGTCCAAGGGGTGAGCCTCCAGGGACTGAAGCTTTCTTT,.,TRBJ1-1,TRBV27,.
CASSEVFNTEAFF,TGTGCCAGCAGTGAAGTATTCAACACTGAAGCTTTCTTT,.,TRBJ1-1,TRBV6-1,.
CASSYPGGSPLHF,TGTGCCAGCAGTTACCCCGGGGGTTCACCCCTCCACTTT,.,TRBJ1-6,TRBV6-2/TRBV6-3,.
CAISERTGNNSPLHF,TGTGCCATCAGTGAGCGGACAGGGAATAATTCACCCCTCCACTTT,TRBD1,TRBJ1-6,TRBV10-3,.
CASSFGPGETQYF,TGTGCCAGCAGCTTTGGGCCAGGAGAGACCCAGTACTTC,.,TRBJ2-5,TRBV7-9,.
CASSGHATEGNTIYF,TGTGCCAGCAGCGGACACGCTACGGAAGGAAACACCATATATTTT,.,TRBJ1-3,TRBV6-5,.
CASSADGGIGTEAFF,TGCGCCAGCAGCGCAGACGGGGGAATCGGAACTGAAGCTTTCTTT,.,TRBJ1-1,TRBV5-1,.
CASSLSSFEQYF,TGTGCCAGCAGCTTATCCTCCTTCGAGCAGTACTTC,.,TRBJ2-7,TRBV7-9,.
CASSDPKKIEKLFF,TGTGCCAGCAGTGATCCGAAAAAAATTGAAAAACTGTTTTTT,.,TRBJ1-4,TRBV25-1,.
CASSAGLAGGSYTQYF,TGTGCCAGCAGTGCGGGACTAGCGGGGGGGTCCTATACGCAGTATTTT,TRBD2,TRBJ2-3,TRBV2,.
CASSEAAMFSSYNEQFF,TGTGCCAGCAGTGAAGCTGCGATGTTCAGTTCCTACAATGAGCAGTTCTTC,.,TRBJ2-1,TRBV6-1,.
CASGSSGSNTGELFF,TGCGCCAGCGGCTCTAGCGGGTCGAACACCGGGGAGCTGTTTTTT,TRBD2,TRBJ2-2,TRBV5-1,.
CASSHQVGGTYGYTF,TGTGCCAGTAGCCACCAGGTCGGGGGGACCTATGGCTACACCTTC,.,TRBJ1-2,TRBV19,.